These T cell receptor beta chains were read from a single sample in a study of T-cell reconstitution after alpha-beta-depleted transplantation in children. TCRdb re-called the PCR reads through MiXCR, storing one row per CDR3 protein. The top ten clones hold about a third of a sample with a few hundred thousand distinct CDR3 sequences, roughly 27% of them seen once. Sequenced here: PBMCs, sampled before TCRalphabeta/CD19-depleted stem cell transplant. The receptors were sampled from a boy under two years old with Wiskott-Aldrich syndrome, due to receive a stem cell transplant. Each CDR3 is given with its conserved first and last residue. The D gene is left open where the match is weak. A row's size may be missing; if present it is once, few, many or a size class.

D,J,V,size,CDR3,DNA
TRBD1,TRBJ2-1,TRBV5-1,few,CASQKDRSYNEQFF,TGCGCCAGCCAGAAGGACAGGAGTTACAATGAGCAGTTCTTC
NA,TRBJ2-1,TRBV5-1,few,CASSLQPNNEQFF,TGCGCCAGCAGCTTGCAGCCGAACAATGAGCAGTTCTTC
NA,TRBJ2-2,TRBV12-3/TRBV12-4,NA,CASSFRADTGELFF,TGTGCCAGCAGTTTTCGAGCAGACACCGGGGAGCTGTTTTTT
TRBD2,TRBJ2-2,TRBV20-1,few,CSARDQRETGELFF,TGCAGTGCTAGAGATCAGCGGGAGACCGGGGAGCTGTTTTTT
NA,TRBJ2-7,TRBV29-1,NA,CSVGDYNYEQYF,TGCAGCGTTGGAGACTACAACTACGAGCAGTACTTC
NA,TRBJ1-4,TRBV4-1,few,CASSQNGGWEKLFF,TGCGCCAGCAGCCAAAATGGGGGTTGGGAAAAACTGTTTTTT
TRBD2,TRBJ2-7,TRBV20-1,NA,CSASRTGGLYEQYF,TGCAGTGCTAGTCGGACGGGAGGGCTATACGAGCAGTACTTC
NA,TRBJ2-1,TRBV5-1,NA,CASSFDSRAWSSYNEQFF,TGCGCCAGCAGCTTTGACTCAAGAGCCTGGAGCTCCTACAATGAGCAGTTCTTC
NA,TRBJ2-1,TRBV6-5,NA,CASSYLVGVSNEQFF,TGTGCCAGCAGTTACTTGGTGGGAGTTTCAAATGAGCAGTTCTTC
NA,TRBJ2-3,TRBV12-3/TRBV12-4,NA,CASSKNLDTDTQYF,TGTGCCAGCAGTAAAAACCTAGACACAGATACGCAGTATTTT
NA,TRBJ2-7,TRBV5-1,NA,CASSLVGRGDEQYF,TGCGCCAGTAGCTTGGTGGGCAGGGGGGACGAGCAGTACTTC
NA,TRBJ2-3,TRBV5-1,NA,CASSTESTDTQYF,TGCGCCAGCAGTACAGAGAGCACAGATACGCAGTATTTT
NA,TRBJ1-1,TRBV5-1,few,CASSLRPDGTEAFF,TGCGCCAGCAGCTTGAGGCCAGACGGCACTGAAGCTTTCTTT
NA,TRBJ2-6,TRBV7-2,NA,CASSLVVQQANVLTF,TGTGCCAGCAGCTTAGTAGTGCAGCAGGCCAACGTCCTGACTTTC
TRBD1,TRBJ2-5,TRBV7-9,NA,CASSYGPGQGRETQYF,TGTGCCAGCAGCTACGGACCGGGACAGGGACGGGAGACCCAGTACTTC
NA,TRBJ1-1,TRBV20-1,few,CSALSGRLNTEAFF,TGCAGTGCTCTATCGGGACGGCTGAACACTGAAGCTTTCTTT
TRBD2,TRBJ2-1,TRBV20-1,few,CSAFSPSGSYNEQFF,TGCAGTGCTTTTAGCCCTAGCGGGAGTTACAATGAGCAGTTCTTC
TRBD1,TRBJ2-1,TRBV12-3/TRBV12-4,NA,CASYRGFDEQFF,TGTGCCAGTTACAGGGGGTTCGATGAGCAGTTCTTC
NA,TRBJ2-3,TRBV29-1,once,CSGRAPSDTQYF,TGCAGCGGGAGAGCCCCCAGTGATACGCAGTATTTT
NA,TRBJ2-3,TRBV19,NA,CASSARRGVTDTQYF,TGTGCCAGTAGCGCAAGGCGGGGAGTCACAGATACGCAGTATTTT
NA,TRBJ2-2,TRBV20-1,NA,CSAAPGLLGELFF,TGCAGTGCTGCTCCGGGACTCCTCGGGGAGCTGTTTTTT
NA,TRBJ2-3,TRBV7-8,few,CASSLERGHTQYF,TGTGCCAGCAGCTTAGAGAGGGGACATACGCAGTATTTT
TRBD1,TRBJ2-1,TRBV7-8,NA,CASSSDRAFFDEQFF,TGTGCCAGCAGCTCGGACAGGGCATTTTTTGATGAGCAGTTCTTC
NA,TRBJ1-5,TRBV20-1,NA,CSAINVLDGSNQPQHF,TGCAGTGCTATAAACGTACTGGACGGGAGCAATCAGCCCCAGCATTTT
NA,TRBJ1-1,TRBV9,few,CASSVDLMNTEAFF,TGTGCCAGCAGCGTAGACCTTATGAACACTGAAGCTTTCTTT
TRBD1,TRBJ2-1,TRBV24-1,few,CATSDPGTGDNEQFF,TGTGCCACCAGTGATCCCGGGACAGGGGACAATGAGCAGTTCTTC
NA,TRBJ2-7,TRBV5-1,NA,CASSSIRLGRSSYEQYF,TGCGCCAGCAGCTCGATTCGCCTGGGGCGGTCATCCTACGAGCAGTACTTC
TRBD2,TRBJ2-7,TRBV5-1,NA,CASSGGLAGGLSSYEQYF,TGCGCCAGCAGCGGAGGACTAGCGGGAGGTCTCAGCTCCTACGAGCAGTACTTC